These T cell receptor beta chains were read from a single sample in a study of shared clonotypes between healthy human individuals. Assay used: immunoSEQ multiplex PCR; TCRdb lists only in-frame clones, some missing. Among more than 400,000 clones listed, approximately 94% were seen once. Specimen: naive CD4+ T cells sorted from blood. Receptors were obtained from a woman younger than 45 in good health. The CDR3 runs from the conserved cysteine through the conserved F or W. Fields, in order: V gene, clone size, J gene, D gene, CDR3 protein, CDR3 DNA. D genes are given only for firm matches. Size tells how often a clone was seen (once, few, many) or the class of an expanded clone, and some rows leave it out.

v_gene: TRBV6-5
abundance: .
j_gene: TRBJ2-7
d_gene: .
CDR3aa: CASSYSEVGGYEQYF
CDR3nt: TGTGCCAGCAGTTACTCCGAGGTCGGGGGCTACGAGCAGTACTTC

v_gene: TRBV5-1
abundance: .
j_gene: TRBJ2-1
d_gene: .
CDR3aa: CASSLASNNEQFF
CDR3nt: TGCGCCAGCAGCTTGGCGTCTAACAATGAGCAGTTCTTC

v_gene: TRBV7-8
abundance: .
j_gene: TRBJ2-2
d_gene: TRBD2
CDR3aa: CASSLELVLAGVSTGELFF
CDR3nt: TGTGCCAGCAGCTTAGAGCTGGTGCTAGCGGGAGTGAGTACCGGGGAGCTGTTTTTT

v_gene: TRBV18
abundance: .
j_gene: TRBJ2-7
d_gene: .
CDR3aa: CASSPRRGSSYEQYF
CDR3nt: TGTGCCAGCTCACCCCGGAGGGGGTCCTCCTACGAGCAGTACTTC

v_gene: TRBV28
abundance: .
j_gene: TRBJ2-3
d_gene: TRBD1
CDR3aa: CASSRTGSDTQYF
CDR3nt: TGTGCCAGCAGTCGGACAGGGTCAGATACGCAGTATTTT

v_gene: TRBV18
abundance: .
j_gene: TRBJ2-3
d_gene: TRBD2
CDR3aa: CASSPPWAGGTDTQYF
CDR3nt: TGTGCCAGCTCACCTCCTTGGGCGGGAGGAACAGATACGCAGTATTTT

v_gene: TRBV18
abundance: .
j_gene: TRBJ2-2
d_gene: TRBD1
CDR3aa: CASSPRDSLITGELFF
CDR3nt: TGTGCCAGCTCACCACGGGACAGCCTTATCACCGGGGAGCTGTTTTTT

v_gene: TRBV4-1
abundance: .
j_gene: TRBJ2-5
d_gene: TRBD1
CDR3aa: CASSRGTVRETQYF
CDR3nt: TGCGCCAGCAGCCGGGGGACAGTTCGAGAGACCCAGTACTTC

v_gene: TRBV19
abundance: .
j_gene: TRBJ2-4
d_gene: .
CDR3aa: CASSINQGGNIQYF
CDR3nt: TGTGCCAGTAGTATTAACCAGGGTGGAAACATTCAGTACTTC

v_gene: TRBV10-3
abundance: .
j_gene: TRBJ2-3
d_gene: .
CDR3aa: CATSVEGSTDTQYF
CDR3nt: TGTGCCACGAGCGTGGAAGGTAGCACAGATACGCAGTATTTT

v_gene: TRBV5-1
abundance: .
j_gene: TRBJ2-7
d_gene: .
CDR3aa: CASSLAWGNYEQYF
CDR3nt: TGCGCCAGCAGCTTGGCCTGGGGCAACTACGAGCAGTACTTC

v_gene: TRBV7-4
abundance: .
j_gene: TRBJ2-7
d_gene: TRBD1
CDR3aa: CASSSHLPTGGSYEQYF
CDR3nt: TGTGCCAGCAGCTCACACCTACCGACAGGGGGGTCCTACGAGCAGTACTTC

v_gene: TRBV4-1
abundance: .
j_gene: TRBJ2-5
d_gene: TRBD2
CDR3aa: CASSQGGAGGKETQYF
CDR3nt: TGCGCCAGCAGCCAAGGAGGGGCGGGAGGGAAAGAGACCCAGTACTTC

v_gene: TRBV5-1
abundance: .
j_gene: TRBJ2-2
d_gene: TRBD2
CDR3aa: CASSRFSTSSNTGELFF
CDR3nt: TGCGCCAGCAGCAGATTCTCGACTAGCAGTAACACCGGGGAGCTGTTTTTT

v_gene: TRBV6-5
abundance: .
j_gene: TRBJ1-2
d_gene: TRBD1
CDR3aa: CASSYDNRGYGYTF
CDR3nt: TGTGCCAGCAGTTACGATAACAGGGGTTATGGCTACACCTTC

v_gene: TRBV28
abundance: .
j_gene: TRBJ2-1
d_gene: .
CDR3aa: CASSDGTANEQFF
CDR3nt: TGTGCCAGCAGTGACGGGACTGCCAATGAGCAGTTCTTC

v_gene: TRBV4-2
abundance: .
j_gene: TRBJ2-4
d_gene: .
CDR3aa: CASSRDGSFKNIQYF
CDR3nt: TGTGCCAGCAGCCGGGACGGGTCCTTTAAGAACATTCAGTACTTC

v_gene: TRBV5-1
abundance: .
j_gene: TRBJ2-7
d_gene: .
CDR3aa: CASSFSGGGDFGYEQYF
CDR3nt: TGCGCCAGCAGCTTTTCCGGAGGGGGGGATTTTGGCTACGAGCAGTACTTC

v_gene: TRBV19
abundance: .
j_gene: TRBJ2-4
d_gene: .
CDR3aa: CASSLKGGQSIAKNIQYF
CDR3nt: TGTGCCAGTAGCCTTAAAGGAGGCCAGTCAATAGCCAAAAACATTCAGTACTTC

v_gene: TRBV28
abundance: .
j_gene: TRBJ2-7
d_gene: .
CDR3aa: CATSSYEQYF
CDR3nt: TGTGCCACCTCTTCCTACGAGCAGTACTTC

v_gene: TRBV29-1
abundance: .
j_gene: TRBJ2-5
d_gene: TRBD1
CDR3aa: CSVELTGGMETQYF
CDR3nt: TGCAGCGTTGAACTGACAGGGGGCATGGAGACCCAGTACTTC

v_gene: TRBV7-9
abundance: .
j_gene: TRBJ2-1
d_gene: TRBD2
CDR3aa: CASSFLAGGFMQFF
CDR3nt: TGTGCCAGCAGCTTCTTAGCGGGAGGGTTCATGCAGTTCTTC

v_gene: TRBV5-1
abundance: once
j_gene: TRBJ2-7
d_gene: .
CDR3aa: CASSWGGDSYEQYF
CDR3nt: TGCGCCAGCAGTTGGGGGGGCGACTCCTACGAGCAGTACTTC

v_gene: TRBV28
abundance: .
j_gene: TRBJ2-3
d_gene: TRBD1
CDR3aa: CASSLGQGTDTQYF
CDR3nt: TGTGCCAGCAGTTTGGGACAGGGCACAGATACGCAGTATTTT

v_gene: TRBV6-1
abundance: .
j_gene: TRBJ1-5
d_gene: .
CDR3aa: CASTPVNGLNQPQHF
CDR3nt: TGTGCCAGCACCCCCGTTAATGGGCTCAATCAGCCCCAGCATTTT

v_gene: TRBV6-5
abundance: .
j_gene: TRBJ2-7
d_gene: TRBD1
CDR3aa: CASSYQDRISYEQYF
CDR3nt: TGTGCCAGCAGTTACCAGGACAGGATCTCCTACGAGCAGTACTTC

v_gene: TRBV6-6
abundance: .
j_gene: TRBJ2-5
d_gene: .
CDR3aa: CASSFQRNQETQYF
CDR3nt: TGTGCCAGCAGTTTCCAACGGAACCAAGAGACCCAGTACTTC

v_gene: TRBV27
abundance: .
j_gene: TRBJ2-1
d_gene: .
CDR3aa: CASTPGGHKNHEQFF
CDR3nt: TGTGCCAGCACCCCTGGCGGCCACAAGAATCATGAGCAGTTCTTC

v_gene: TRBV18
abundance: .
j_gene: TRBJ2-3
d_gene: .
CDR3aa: CASSAYTGMAQYF
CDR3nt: TGTGCCAGCTCCGCATACACCGGGATGGCGCAGTATTTT

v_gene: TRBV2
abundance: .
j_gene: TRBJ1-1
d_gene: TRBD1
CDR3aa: CASSVLGQETEAFF
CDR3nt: TGTGCCAGCAGTGTCCTGGGACAGGAGACTGAAGCTTTCTTT

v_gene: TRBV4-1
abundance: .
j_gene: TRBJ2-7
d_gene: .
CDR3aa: CASSQDLTSYEQYF
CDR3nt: TGCGCCAGCAGCCAGGACCTGACTAGCTACGAGCAGTACTTC

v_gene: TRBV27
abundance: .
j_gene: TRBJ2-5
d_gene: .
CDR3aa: CASSGTGLQETQYF
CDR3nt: TGTGCCAGCAGTGGCACGGGGCTCCAAGAGACCCAGTACTTC

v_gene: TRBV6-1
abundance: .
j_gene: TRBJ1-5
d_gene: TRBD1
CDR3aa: CASGPVGQGTQPQHF
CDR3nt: TGTGCCAGCGGACCCGTGGGACAGGGGACTCAGCCCCAGCATTTT

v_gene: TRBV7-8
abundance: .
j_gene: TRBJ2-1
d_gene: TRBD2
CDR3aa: CASSYIAGGNGEQFF
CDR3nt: TGTGCCAGCAGCTACATAGCGGGAGGGAACGGTGAGCAGTTCTTC

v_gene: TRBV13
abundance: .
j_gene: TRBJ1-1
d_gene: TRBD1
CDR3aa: CASSLGSQGGTEAFF
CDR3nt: TGTGCCAGCAGCCTGGGGAGTCAGGGGGGTACTGAAGCTTTCTTT

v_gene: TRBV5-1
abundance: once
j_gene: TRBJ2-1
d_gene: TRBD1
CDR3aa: CASSPWTGAVNEQFF
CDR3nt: TGCGCCAGCAGCCCCTGGACAGGGGCGGTCAATGAGCAGTTCTTC

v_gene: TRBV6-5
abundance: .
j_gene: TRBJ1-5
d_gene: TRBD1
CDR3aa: CASSRTGGGNQPQHF
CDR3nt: TGTGCCAGCAGTAGGACAGGGGGCGGCAATCAGCCCCAGCATTTT

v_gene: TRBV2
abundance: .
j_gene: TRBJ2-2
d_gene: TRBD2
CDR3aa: CASSELAGAGELFF
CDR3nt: TGTGCCAGCAGTGAATTAGCGGGAGCCGGGGAGCTGTTTTTT

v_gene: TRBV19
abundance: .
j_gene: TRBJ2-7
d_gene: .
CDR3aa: CASSPTFRAYEQYF
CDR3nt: TGTGCCAGTAGTCCCACGTTCCGAGCCTACGAGCAGTACTTC

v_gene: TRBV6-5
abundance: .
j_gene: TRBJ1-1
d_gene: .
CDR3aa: CASSYSHRDTEAFF
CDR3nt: TGTGCCAGCAGTTACTCTCACAGGGACACTGAAGCTTTCTTT

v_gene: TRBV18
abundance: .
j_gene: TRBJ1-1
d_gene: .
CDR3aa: CASSAPVVQTEAFF
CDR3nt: TGTGCCAGCTCAGCTCCAGTGGTTCAAACTGAAGCTTTCTTT

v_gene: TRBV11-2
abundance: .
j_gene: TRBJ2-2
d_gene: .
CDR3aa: CASSQWSANTGELFF
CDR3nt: TGTGCCAGCAGCCAGTGGAGCGCGAACACCGGGGAGCTGTTTTTT

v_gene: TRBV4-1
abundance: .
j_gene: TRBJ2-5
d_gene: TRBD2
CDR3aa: CASSQVLAGVAETQYF
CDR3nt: TGCGCCAGCAGCCAAGTCCTAGCGGGAGTGGCAGAGACCCAGTACTTC

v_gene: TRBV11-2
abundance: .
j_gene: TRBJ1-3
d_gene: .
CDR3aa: CASSLDLGRSGNTIYF
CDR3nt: TGTGCCAGCAGCTTAGATCTGGGACGGTCTGGAAACACCATATATTTT

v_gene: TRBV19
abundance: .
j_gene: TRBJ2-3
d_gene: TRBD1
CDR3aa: CASSEQGGPPDTQYF
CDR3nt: TGTGCCAGTAGTGAACAGGGGGGACCCCCCGATACGCAGTATTTT

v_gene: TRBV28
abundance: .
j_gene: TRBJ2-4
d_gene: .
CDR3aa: CASSLSQAGAKNIQYF
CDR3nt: TGTGCCAGCAGTTTATCGCAGGCTGGAGCCAAAAACATTCAGTACTTC

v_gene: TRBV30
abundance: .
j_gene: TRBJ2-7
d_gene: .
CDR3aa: CAWSGLGMMSYEQYF
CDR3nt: TGTGCCTGGAGTGGCCTAGGGATGATGTCCTACGAGCAGTACTTC

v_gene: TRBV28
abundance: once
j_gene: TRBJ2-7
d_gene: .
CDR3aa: CASRSRGLIDEQYF
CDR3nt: TGTGCCAGCAGGTCTCGTGGGCTGATCGACGAGCAGTACTTC

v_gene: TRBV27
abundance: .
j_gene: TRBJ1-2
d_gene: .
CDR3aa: CASSSGGYGYTF
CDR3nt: TGTGCCAGCAGCTCCGGGGGCTATGGCTACACCTTC

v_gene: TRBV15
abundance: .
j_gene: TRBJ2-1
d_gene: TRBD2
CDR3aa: CATGSGMGNEQFF
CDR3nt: TGTGCCACCGGGAGCGGGATGGGAAATGAGCAGTTCTTC

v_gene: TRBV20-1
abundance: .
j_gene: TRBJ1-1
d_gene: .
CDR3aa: CSAPVGVRAFF
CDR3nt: TGCAGTGCACCCGTTGGGGTAAGAGCTTTCTTT

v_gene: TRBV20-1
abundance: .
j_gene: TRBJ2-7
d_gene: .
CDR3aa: CSARGVYEQYF
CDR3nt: TGCAGTGCTAGGGGGGTCTACGAGCAGTACTTC

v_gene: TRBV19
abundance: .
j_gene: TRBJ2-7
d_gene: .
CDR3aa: CASSIKATSSEQYF
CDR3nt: TGTGCCAGTAGTATAAAGGCCACTAGCAGCGAGCAGTACTTC

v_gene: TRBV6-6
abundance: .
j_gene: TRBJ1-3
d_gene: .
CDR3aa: CASSQTGIIDGNTIYF
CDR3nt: TGTGCCAGCAGCCAAACAGGGATCATTGATGGAAACACCATATATTTT

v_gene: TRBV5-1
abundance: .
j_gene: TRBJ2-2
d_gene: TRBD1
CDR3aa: CASRRDRVTGELFF
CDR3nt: TGCGCCAGCAGGAGGGACAGGGTCACCGGGGAGCTGTTTTTT

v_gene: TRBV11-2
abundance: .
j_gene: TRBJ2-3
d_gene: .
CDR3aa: CASSLGPRTDTQYF
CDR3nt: TGTGCCAGCAGCTTAGGCCCCCGGACAGATACGCAGTATTTT

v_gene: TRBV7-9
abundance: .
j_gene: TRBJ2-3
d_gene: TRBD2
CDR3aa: CASSSPGLAGTDTQYF
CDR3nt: TGTGCCAGCAGCTCTCCGGGACTAGCGGGCACAGATACGCAGTATTTT

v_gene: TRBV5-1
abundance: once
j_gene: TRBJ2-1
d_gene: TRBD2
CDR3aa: CASSLERTSGYNEQFF
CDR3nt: TGCGCCAGCAGCCTAGAACGGACTAGCGGTTACAATGAGCAGTTCTTC